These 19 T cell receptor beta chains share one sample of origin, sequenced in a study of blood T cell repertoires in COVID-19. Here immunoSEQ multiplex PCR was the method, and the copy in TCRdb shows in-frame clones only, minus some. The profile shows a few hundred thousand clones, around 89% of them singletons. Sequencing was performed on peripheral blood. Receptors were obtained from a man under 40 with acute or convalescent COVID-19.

Written as DNA, the CDR3 is TGTGCCAGCAGCCAATCCGTACCCGGTTCACCCCTCCACTTT. Translation: CASSQSVPGSPLHF. The chain couples TRBV3-1 (or the pseudogene TRBV3-2) to TRBJ1-6, with unresolved D. Looked up from germline, CDR1 is LGHDT and CDR2 is YNNKEL (reference sequence). CDR3 length: 14 residues. Between the trimmed V and J ends, which lost 2 bases and 9 bases, there was a span of 11 bases.

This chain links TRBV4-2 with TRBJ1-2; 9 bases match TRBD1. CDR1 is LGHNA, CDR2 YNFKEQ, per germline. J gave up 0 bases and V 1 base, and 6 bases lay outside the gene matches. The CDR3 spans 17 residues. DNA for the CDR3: TGTGCCAGCAGCCAAGCCGGACAGGGGCTTTCTAACTATGGCTACACCTTC. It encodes CASSQAGQGLSNYGYTF.

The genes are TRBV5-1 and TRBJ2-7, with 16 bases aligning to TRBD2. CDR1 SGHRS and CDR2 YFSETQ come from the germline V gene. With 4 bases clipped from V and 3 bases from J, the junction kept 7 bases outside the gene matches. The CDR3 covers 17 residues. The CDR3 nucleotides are TGCGCCAGCAGCGGGACTAGCGGGGGGGCAGGGAGCTACGAGCAGTACTTC. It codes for CASSGTSGGAGSYEQYF.

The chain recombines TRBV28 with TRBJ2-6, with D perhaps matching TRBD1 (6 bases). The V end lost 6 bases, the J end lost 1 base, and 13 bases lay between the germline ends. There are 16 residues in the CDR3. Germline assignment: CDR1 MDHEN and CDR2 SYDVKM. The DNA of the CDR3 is TGTGCCAGCAGGGCAGGGGTTTCTTCTGGGGCCAACGTCCTGACTTTC. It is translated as CASRAGVSSGANVLTF.

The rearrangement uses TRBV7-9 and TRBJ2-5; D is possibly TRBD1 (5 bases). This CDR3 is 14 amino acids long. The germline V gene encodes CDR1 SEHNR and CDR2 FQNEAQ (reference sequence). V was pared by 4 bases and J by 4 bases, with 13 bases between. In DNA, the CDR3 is TGTGCCAGCAGCTCTATGGGGCTCGGAGAGACCCAGTACTTC. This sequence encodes CASSSMGLGETQYF.

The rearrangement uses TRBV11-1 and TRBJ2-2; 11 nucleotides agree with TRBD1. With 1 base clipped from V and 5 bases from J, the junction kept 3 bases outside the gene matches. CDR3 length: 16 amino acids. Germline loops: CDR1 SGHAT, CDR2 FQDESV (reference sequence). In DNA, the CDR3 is TGTGCCAGCAGCTTAGAGGGGACAGGGGGTACCGGGGAGCTGTTTTTT. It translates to CASSLEGTGGTGELFF.

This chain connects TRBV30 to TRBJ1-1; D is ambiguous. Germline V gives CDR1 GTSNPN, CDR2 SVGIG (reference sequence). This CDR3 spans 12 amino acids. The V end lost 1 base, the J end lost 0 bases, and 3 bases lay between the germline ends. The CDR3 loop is CAWSAVNTEAFF. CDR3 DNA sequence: TGTGCCTGGAGTGCGGTGAACACTGAAGCTTTCTTT.

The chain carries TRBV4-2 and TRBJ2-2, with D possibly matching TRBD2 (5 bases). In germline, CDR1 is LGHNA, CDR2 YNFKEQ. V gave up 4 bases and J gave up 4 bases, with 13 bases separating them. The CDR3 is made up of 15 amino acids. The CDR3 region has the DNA TGTGCCAGCAGCCGTGGCTCGAGGGTCACCGGGGAGCTGTTTTTT. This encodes CASSRGSRVTGELFF.

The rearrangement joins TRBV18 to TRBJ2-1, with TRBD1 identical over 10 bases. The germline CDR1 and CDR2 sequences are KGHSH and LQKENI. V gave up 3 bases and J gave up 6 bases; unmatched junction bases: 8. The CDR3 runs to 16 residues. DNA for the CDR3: TGTGCCAGCTCACCCCTAAGGACAGGGGGTATCAATGAGCAGTTCTTC. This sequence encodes CASSPLRTGGINEQFF. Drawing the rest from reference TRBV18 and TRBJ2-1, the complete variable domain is NAGVMQNPRHLVRRRGQEARLRCSPMKGHSHVYWYRQLPEEGLKFMVYLQKENIIDESGMPKERFSAEFPKEGPSILRIQQVVRGDSAAYFCASSPLRTGGINEQFFGPGTRLTVL.

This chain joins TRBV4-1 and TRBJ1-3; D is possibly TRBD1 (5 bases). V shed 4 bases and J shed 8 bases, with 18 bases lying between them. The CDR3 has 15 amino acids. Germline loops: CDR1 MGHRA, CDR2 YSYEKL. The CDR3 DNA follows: TGCGCCAGCAGCCGAGCAGACAGAGAGTTTCACACCATATATTTT. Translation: CASSRADREFHTIYF.

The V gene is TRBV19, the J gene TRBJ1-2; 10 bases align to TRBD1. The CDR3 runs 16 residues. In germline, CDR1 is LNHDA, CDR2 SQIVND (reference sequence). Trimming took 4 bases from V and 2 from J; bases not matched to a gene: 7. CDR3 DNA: TGTGCCAGTAGTAGGGACAGGGGAGGGCCCAACTATGGCTACACCTTC. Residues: CASSRDRGGPNYGYTF.

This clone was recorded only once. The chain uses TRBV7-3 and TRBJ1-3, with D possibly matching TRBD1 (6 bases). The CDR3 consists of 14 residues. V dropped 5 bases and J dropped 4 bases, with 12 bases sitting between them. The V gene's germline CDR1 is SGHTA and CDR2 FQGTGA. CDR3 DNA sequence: TGTGCCAGCAGCCAAGGGGGTTCGGGAAACACCATATATTTT. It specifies CASSQGGSGNTIYF.

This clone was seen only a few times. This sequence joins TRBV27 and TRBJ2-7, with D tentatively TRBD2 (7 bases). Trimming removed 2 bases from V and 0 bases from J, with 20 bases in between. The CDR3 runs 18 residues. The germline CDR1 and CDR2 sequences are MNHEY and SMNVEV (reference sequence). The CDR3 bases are TGTGCCAGCAGTTTAGGGGGACGGGGGGCATGGAGCTCCTACGAGCAGTACTTC. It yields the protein CASSLGGRGAWSSYEQYF.

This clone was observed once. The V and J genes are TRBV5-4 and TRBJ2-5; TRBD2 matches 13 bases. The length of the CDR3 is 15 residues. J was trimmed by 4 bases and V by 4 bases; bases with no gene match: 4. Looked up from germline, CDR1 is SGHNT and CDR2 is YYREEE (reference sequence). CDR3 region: CASSTGLAGTETQYF. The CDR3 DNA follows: TGTGCCAGCAGCACGGGACTAGCGGGGACAGAGACCCAGTACTTC.

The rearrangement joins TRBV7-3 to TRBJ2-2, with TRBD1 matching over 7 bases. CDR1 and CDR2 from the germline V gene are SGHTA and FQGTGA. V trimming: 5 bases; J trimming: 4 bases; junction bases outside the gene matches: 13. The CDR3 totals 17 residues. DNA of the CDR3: TGTGCCAGCAGCGCATGGTCAACAGGGGCCTCCACCGGGGAGCTGTTTTTT. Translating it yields CASSAWSTGASTGELFF.

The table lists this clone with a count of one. The CDR3 DNA is TGTGCCAGCAAGAACGGGGTTGAGACAGATACGCAGTATTTT. Its translation is CASKNGVETDTQYF. The chain carries TRBV6-5 and TRBJ2-3; D is possibly TRBD2 (5 bases). Germline-derived CDR1 and CDR2 are MNHEY and SVGAGI. The CDR3 covers 14 residues. V was trimmed by 7 bases and J by 3 bases, leaving 14 bases between them.

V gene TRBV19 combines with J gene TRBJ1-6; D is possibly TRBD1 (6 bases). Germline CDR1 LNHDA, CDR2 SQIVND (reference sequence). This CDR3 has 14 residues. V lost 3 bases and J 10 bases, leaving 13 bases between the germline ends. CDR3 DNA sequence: TGTGCCAGTAGTATTTCAGGGGCGGACTCACCCCTCCACTTT. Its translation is CASSISGADSPLHF.

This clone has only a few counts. The CDR3: CAIQGDTEAFF. The CDR3 DNA reads TGTGCCATCCAGGGGGACACTGAAGCTTTCTTT. The chain has TRBV28 and TRBJ1-1; 7 nucleotides align to TRBD1. CDR3 length equals 11 residues. Germline CDR1 and CDR2: MDHEN and SYDVKM. V was pared by 10 bases and J by 3 bases, with 2 bases of the junction left unmatched.

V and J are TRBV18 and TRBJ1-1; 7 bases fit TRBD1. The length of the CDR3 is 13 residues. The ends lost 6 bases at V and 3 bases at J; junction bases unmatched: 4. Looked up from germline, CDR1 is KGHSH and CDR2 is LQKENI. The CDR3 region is CASSEGQHTEAFF. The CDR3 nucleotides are TGTGCCAGCTCCGAGGGACAGCACACTGAAGCTTTCTTT.